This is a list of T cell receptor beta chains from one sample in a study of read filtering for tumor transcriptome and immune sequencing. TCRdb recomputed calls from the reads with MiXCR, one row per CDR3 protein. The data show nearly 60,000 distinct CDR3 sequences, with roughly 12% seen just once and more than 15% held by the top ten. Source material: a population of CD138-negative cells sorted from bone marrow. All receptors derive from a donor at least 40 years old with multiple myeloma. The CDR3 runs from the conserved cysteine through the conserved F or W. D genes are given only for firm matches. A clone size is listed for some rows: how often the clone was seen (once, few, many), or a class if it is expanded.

CDR3 protein: CASSYRTGERNEQYF
CDR3 DNA: TGTGCCAGCAGTTACAGGACAGGGGAAAGGAACGAGCAGTACTTC
V gene: TRBV6-5
D gene: TRBD1
clone size: many
J gene: TRBJ2-7
CDR3 length: 15

CDR3 protein: CASSPEVSYEQYF
CDR3 DNA: TGTGCCAGCAGTCCCGAAGTTTCGTACGAGCAGTACTTC
V gene: TRBV6-1
D gene: NA
clone size: many
J gene: TRBJ2-7
CDR3 length: 13

CDR3 protein: CASSPGVQPLGAKNIQYF
CDR3 DNA: TGTGCCAGCAGCCCAGGGGTACAGCCTCTGGGGGCCAAAAACATTCAGTACTTC
V gene: TRBV3-1
D gene: NA
clone size: many
J gene: TRBJ2-4
CDR3 length: 18

CDR3 protein: CASSYSKAGGRENNYGYTF
CDR3 DNA: TGTGCCAGCAGTTACTCGAAAGCTGGCGGGCGGGAAAATAACTATGGCTACACCTTC
V gene: TRBV6-2/TRBV6-3
D gene: NA
clone size: many
J gene: TRBJ1-2
CDR3 length: 19

CDR3 protein: CASSGGGAGADTQYF
CDR3 DNA: TGTGCCAGCAGCGGCGGGGGGGCCGGGGCAGATACGCAGTATTTT
V gene: TRBV7-3
D gene: TRBD2
clone size: many
J gene: TRBJ2-3
CDR3 length: 15

CDR3 protein: CASSLEVAQYF
CDR3 DNA: TGTGCCAGCAGCTTGGAGGTGGCCCAGTACTTC
V gene: TRBV7-2
D gene: NA
clone size: few
J gene: TRBJ2-5
CDR3 length: 11

CDR3 protein: CAGGLDPDTQYF
CDR3 DNA: TGTGCCGGCGGACTAGATCCCGATACGCAGTATTTT
V gene: TRBV12-3/TRBV12-4
D gene: TRBD2
clone size: many
J gene: TRBJ2-3
CDR3 length: 12

CDR3 protein: CSAAGWKRTLDGFDEKLFF
CDR3 DNA: TGCAGTGCCGCCGGTTGGAAACGGACTCTCGACGGATTCGATGAAAAACTGTTTTTT
V gene: TRBV20-1
D gene: NA
clone size: NA
J gene: TRBJ1-4
CDR3 length: 19

CDR3 protein: CASSLAGGSNQPQHF
CDR3 DNA: TGTGCCAGCAGCTTAGCGGGAGGTAGCAATCAGCCCCAGCATTTT
V gene: TRBV11-2
D gene: NA
clone size: many
J gene: TRBJ1-5
CDR3 length: 15

CDR3 protein: CASSLAGRSTTDTQYF
CDR3 DNA: TGTGCCAGCAGCTTGGCTGGGAGGTCCACCACAGATACGCAGTATTTT
V gene: TRBV5-4
D gene: NA
clone size: NA
J gene: TRBJ2-3
CDR3 length: 16

CDR3 protein: CASSLMGQGYEQYF
CDR3 DNA: TGTGCCAGCAGCTTAATGGGACAGGGCTACGAGCAGTACTTC
V gene: TRBV5-4
D gene: TRBD1
clone size: many
J gene: TRBJ2-7
CDR3 length: 14

CDR3 protein: CSALPTQGAGETQYF
CDR3 DNA: TGCAGTGCTCTGCCCACACAGGGGGCCGGGGAGACCCAGTACTTC
V gene: TRBV20-1
D gene: TRBD1
clone size: many
J gene: TRBJ2-5
CDR3 length: 15

CDR3 protein: CATRRTGGDTGELFF
CDR3 DNA: TGTGCCACCAGGCGGACAGGGGGCGACACCGGGGAGCTGTTTTTT
V gene: TRBV24-1
D gene: TRBD1
clone size: many
J gene: TRBJ2-2
CDR3 length: 15

CDR3 protein: CASSLKLVVTRLGTDTQYF
CDR3 DNA: TGCGCCAGCAGCTTGAAGTTGGTAGTCACTCGGCTCGGTACAGATACGCAGTATTTT
V gene: TRBV5-1
D gene: NA
clone size: NA
J gene: TRBJ2-3
CDR3 length: 19

CDR3 protein: CASSLTPLGNYEQYF
CDR3 DNA: TGCGCCAGCAGCTTAACCCCCTTGGGAAACTACGAGCAGTACTTC
V gene: TRBV5-1
D gene: NA
clone size: many
J gene: TRBJ2-7
CDR3 length: 15

CDR3 protein: CSVARGAAGTEAFF
CDR3 DNA: TGCAGCGTTGCCAGGGGAGCCGCCGGCACTGAAGCTTTCTTT
V gene: TRBV29-1
D gene: NA
clone size: many
J gene: TRBJ1-1
CDR3 length: 14

CDR3 protein: CASSPTNADTQYF
CDR3 DNA: TGTGCCAGCTCACCCACGAACGCAGATACGCAGTATTTT
V gene: TRBV18
D gene: NA
clone size: many
J gene: TRBJ2-3
CDR3 length: 13

CDR3 protein: CASSEALGVYGYTF
CDR3 DNA: TGTGCCAGCAGTGAAGCGCTGGGGGTCTATGGCTACACCTTC
V gene: TRBV6-1
D gene: NA
clone size: many
J gene: TRBJ1-2
CDR3 length: 14